This T cell receptor (beta chain) was observed in a study of blood T cell repertoires in COVID-19. Participants were placed into cohorts based on the clinical history they reported. Trimming left V 0 bases short and J 4 bases short, with 18 bases between. This CDR3 has 18 residues. The germline CDR1 and CDR2 sequences are MGHRA and YSYEKL. In this sample, this clone turned up a few times. TCRdb keeps only in-frame clones here, not all; method: immunoSEQ multiplex PCR. The sample has approximately 200,000 clones; 85% to 90% are singletons. This chain joins TRBV4-1 and TRBJ2-2; D might be TRBD2 (6 bases). This sequence originates from a man aged 25 to 40 who had recovered from COVID-19. Sequencing used PBMCs or T cells enriched from blood (not recorded which). The chain's CDR3 is CASSQDPVVAAGTGELFF. In DNA form, the CDR3 reads TGCGCCAGCAGCCAAGATCCGGTTGTAGCGGCCGGCACCGGGGAGCTGTTTTTT.